These T cell receptor beta chains were read from a single sample in a study of OX40 agonist ivuxolimab in advanced cancers. Method: immunoSEQ multiplex PCR; TCRdb's copy keeps in-frame clones and lacks some. The top ten clones hold 25% of a sample with roughly 76,000 clones, 84% of them seen once. This material consisted of CD4+ or CD8+ T cells sorted from blood, taken in a trial of the OX40 agonist ivuxolimab. The receptor set was obtained from an adult with an advanced solid tumor such as melanoma, head and neck, liver or kidney cancer. Both conserved end residues are part of each CDR3. Fields, in order: CDR3 protein, J gene, V gene.

CDR3aa: CASSFGTGDGDTIYF
j_gene: TRBJ1-3
v_gene: TRBV7-9

CDR3aa: CASSPVTGTNEKLFF
j_gene: TRBJ1-4
v_gene: TRBV18

CDR3aa: CASGLDVGAYMNTEAFF
j_gene: TRBJ1-1
v_gene: TRBV12-5

CDR3aa: CASTVTGGNQPQHF
j_gene: TRBJ1-5
v_gene: TRBV6-1

CDR3aa: CASTDRLTNTEAFF
j_gene: TRBJ1-1
v_gene: TRBV6-6

CDR3aa: CASSFRDSNTEAFF
j_gene: TRBJ1-1
v_gene: TRBV5-1

CDR3aa: CASSEGWVSDTQYF
j_gene: TRBJ2-3
v_gene: TRBV2

CDR3aa: CAIRTDGTGYLNTEAFF
j_gene: TRBJ1-1
v_gene: TRBV10-3

CDR3aa: CASSTGTVNSPLHF
j_gene: TRBJ1-6
v_gene: TRBV6-5

CDR3aa: CASSYRPPQHF
j_gene: TRBJ1-5
v_gene: TRBV6-1

CDR3aa: CASSQAWAGASIEAFF
j_gene: TRBJ1-1
v_gene: TRBV4-1

CDR3aa: CASSPGQGNYGYTF
j_gene: TRBJ1-2
v_gene: TRBV9

CDR3aa: CASSFWGLAGYNNEQFF
j_gene: TRBJ2-1
v_gene: TRBV27

CDR3aa: CSVVATGAYEQYF
j_gene: TRBJ2-7
v_gene: TRBV29-1

CDR3aa: CASTKRGYNEQFF
j_gene: TRBJ2-1
v_gene: TRBV10-2

CDR3aa: CASSTYSGRSYNEQFF
j_gene: TRBJ2-1
v_gene: TRBV11-2

CDR3aa: CASSLIARDTQYF
j_gene: TRBJ2-3
v_gene: TRBV7-6

CDR3aa: CASSDPGVTGELFF
j_gene: TRBJ2-2
v_gene: TRBV10-1

CDR3aa: CASSRQGGDEKLFF
j_gene: TRBJ1-4
v_gene: TRBV19

CDR3aa: CASSNLGPGGDYGYTF
j_gene: TRBJ1-2
v_gene: TRBV19

CDR3aa: CASSLDQSSYNEQFF
j_gene: TRBJ2-1
v_gene: TRBV2

CDR3aa: CASSTRSPQQSRANVLTF
j_gene: TRBJ2-6
v_gene: TRBV23-1

CDR3aa: CASSLYGGGTDTQYF
j_gene: TRBJ2-3
v_gene: TRBV7-8

CDR3aa: CASRFGSANTEAFF
j_gene: TRBJ1-1
v_gene: TRBV7-9

CDR3aa: CASSERGQETQYF
j_gene: TRBJ2-5
v_gene: TRBV2

CDR3aa: CASSLGTDTTDTQYF
j_gene: TRBJ2-3
v_gene: TRBV11-3

CDR3aa: CASIGTGANYGYTF
j_gene: TRBJ1-2
v_gene: TRBV6-1

CDR3aa: CASSARRGGETQYF
j_gene: TRBJ2-5
v_gene: TRBV9

CDR3aa: CASSLVGQLF
j_gene: TRBJ2-7
v_gene: TRBV5-8

CDR3aa: CASSLLSLRESNTGELFF
j_gene: TRBJ2-2
v_gene: TRBV11-2

CDR3aa: CASSYSGQPQHF
j_gene: TRBJ1-5
v_gene: TRBV6-6

CDR3aa: CASSQDWTPGQGTSPLHF
j_gene: TRBJ1-6
v_gene: TRBV4-3

CDR3aa: CASSIASGRGNTEAFF
j_gene: TRBJ1-1
v_gene: TRBV19

CDR3aa: CASSLLGYEQYF
j_gene: TRBJ2-7
v_gene: TRBV7-9

CDR3aa: CASSPLRGQSNQPQHF
j_gene: TRBJ1-5
v_gene: TRBV18

CDR3aa: CASRATGFGDTQYF
j_gene: TRBJ2-3
v_gene: TRBV19

CDR3aa: CASSQDYNRTDPNTGELFF
j_gene: TRBJ2-2
v_gene: TRBV14

CDR3aa: CAFPSGTSGSTAYNEQFF
j_gene: TRBJ2-1
v_gene: TRBV30

CDR3aa: CASSPGIDVFTGELFF
j_gene: TRBJ2-2
v_gene: TRBV9

CDR3aa: CASSFRGAGGDNEQFF
j_gene: TRBJ2-1
v_gene: TRBV28

CDR3aa: CASSVAGARVQPQHF
j_gene: TRBJ1-5
v_gene: TRBV6-1

CDR3aa: CASSFGNTGELFF
j_gene: TRBJ2-2
v_gene: TRBV7-2

CDR3aa: CASSQEEAGGTASYEQYF
j_gene: TRBJ2-7
v_gene: TRBV4-3

CDR3aa: CASRRPGQGSREQFF
j_gene: TRBJ2-1
v_gene: TRBV7-8

CDR3aa: CASSSRGRNTEAFF
j_gene: TRBJ1-1
v_gene: TRBV7-6

CDR3aa: CASSYSTEGADEQYF
j_gene: TRBJ2-7
v_gene: TRBV6-5

CDR3aa: CASSLQGTFYEQYF
j_gene: TRBJ2-7
v_gene: TRBV5-1

CDR3aa: CASSPQGAQPQHF
j_gene: TRBJ1-5
v_gene: TRBV18

CDR3aa: CASSVGGFGDTQYF
j_gene: TRBJ2-3
v_gene: TRBV9

CDR3aa: CASSPYKETAHTNYGYTF
j_gene: TRBJ1-2
v_gene: TRBV4-1

CDR3aa: CASSLDRGSGNTIYF
j_gene: TRBJ1-3
v_gene: TRBV5-6

CDR3aa: CASSPSGVVSAGYTF
j_gene: TRBJ1-2
v_gene: TRBV27

CDR3aa: CASSSTRTSGVGEQYF
j_gene: TRBJ2-7
v_gene: TRBV6-5

CDR3aa: CASSPRYIAGEVDEQYF
j_gene: TRBJ2-7
v_gene: TRBV7-8

CDR3aa: CASSSGETQYF
j_gene: TRBJ2-5
v_gene: TRBV9

CDR3aa: CASSEQAQGPTF
j_gene: TRBJ1-6
v_gene: TRBV2

CDR3aa: CASAGTDFYEQYF
j_gene: TRBJ2-7
v_gene: TRBV2

CDR3aa: CASRRSDREDYEQYF
j_gene: TRBJ2-7
v_gene: TRBV27

CDR3aa: CASSPVGTGGRGNTIYF
j_gene: TRBJ1-3
v_gene: TRBV19

CDR3aa: CASSQTSGEETQYF
j_gene: TRBJ2-5
v_gene: TRBV6-4